The 16 T cell receptor beta chains below come from one sample, sequenced in a study of blood T cell repertoires in COVID-19 (dated by TCRdb to 2020 to 2022). The library came from the immunoSEQ multiplex PCR assay. TCRdb took over this immuneACCESS table, retaining in-frame rearrangements with V and J assigned. Such tables are incomplete; in checked studies, under half of the missing clones stem from an unresolved V gene, and the remainder is unexplained. Counted in this sample were roughly 240,000 clones; about four fifths of them appeared once. The ten largest account for 3.5% to 4% of the sample. The sequencing input was PBMCs or T cells enriched from blood (not recorded which). The origin of the receptors is a woman aged 40 to 49 who had been exposed to COVID-19.

This clone was seen a single time. V is TRBV9 and J is TRBJ1-5; 10 bases agree with TRBD1. Germline values: CDR1 SGDLS, CDR2 YYNGEE. The ends lost 0 bases at V and 5 bases at J; junction bases unmatched: 8. The CDR3 has 17 residues. For the CDR3, the DNA is TGTGCCAGCAGCGTAGGGACAGGGGGAGCGGGATATCAGCCCCAGCATTTT. This encodes CASSVGTGGAGYQPQHF.

The V gene is TRBV5-1, the J gene TRBJ2-5; D perhaps matches TRBD1 (5 bases). The V end was cut by 4 bases, the J end by 2 bases, with 18 bases between. Germline V gene sequence: CDR1 SGHRS, CDR2 YFSETQ. The CDR3 loop spans 16 amino acids. CDR3 bases: TGCGCCAGCAGCCCCCGGCAGGGTCCGTCTCAAGAGACCCAGTACTTC. Encoded protein: CASSPRQGPSQETQYF. The whole variable domain, remainder taken from reference TRBV5-1 and TRBJ2-5, is KAGVTQTPRYLIKTRGQQVTLSCSPISGHRSVSWYQQTPGQGLQFLFEYFSETQRNKGNFPGRFSGRQFSNSRSEMNVSTLELGDSALYLCASSPRQGPSQETQYFGPGTRLLVL.

The chain carries TRBV5-1 and TRBJ1-1, with 9 bases that match TRBD1. In germline, CDR1 is SGHRS, CDR2 YFSETQ. The V gene end was trimmed by 2 bases and the J gene end by 5 bases; junction bases not matched to a gene: 7. The CDR3 spans 15 residues. The CDR3 sequence: CASSFTGGARTEAFF. DNA for the CDR3: TGCGCCAGCAGCTTCACAGGGGGCGCGAGGACTGAAGCTTTCTTT.

CDR3 DNA: TGTGCCAGCAGTGAGCGGGACAGATGGAACACTGAAGCTTTCTTT. Protein sequence: CASSERDRWNTEAFF. The chain recombines TRBV6-1 with TRBJ1-1, with 7 bases aligning to TRBD1. Trimming cost V 3 bases and J 1 base; bases outside gene matches: 5. Germline lookup yields CDR1 MNHNS and CDR2 SASEGT. There are 15 residues in the CDR3.

The rearrangement links TRBV6-1 to TRBJ1-5, with D maybe TRBD1 (5 bases). Trimming stripped 0 bases from V and 4 bases from J, with 10 bases between. This CDR3 has 15 amino acids. CDR1 and CDR2 from the germline V gene are MNHNS and SASEGT. The CDR3 DNA reads as TGTGCCAGCAGTGAAGCGCCAGGGCGGAATCAGCCCCAGCATTTT. Encoded protein: CASSEAPGRNQPQHF.

This chain connects TRBV5-1 to TRBJ2-2, with no clear D. CDR1 SGHRS and CDR2 YFSETQ come from the germline V gene. Between the trimmed V and J ends, which lost 6 bases and 3 bases, there was a span of 6 bases. This CDR3 is 12 amino acids long. The CDR3: CASILDTGELFF. CDR3 DNA: TGCGCCAGCATCCTCGACACCGGGGAGCTGTTTTTT.

This clone came up once. The chain carries TRBV2 and TRBJ1-1; 9 bases fit TRBD1. The CDR3 covers 15 residues. CDR1 is SNHLY, CDR2 FYNNEI, per germline. The V and J ends lost 4 bases and 1 base, in that order; junction bases with no gene match: 4. The CDR3, as DNA: TGTGCCAGCAGTGGACAGGGGGAGACGAACACTGAAGCTTTCTTT. Amino acids: CASSGQGETNTEAFF.

The chain employs TRBV12-3 or TRBV12-4 and TRBJ1-1; D gene unclear. V gave up 1 base and J gave up 5 bases, with 8 bases separating them. CDR3 length: 13 residues. The CDR3 DNA sequence: TGTGCCAGCAGTTTAGAATTATTAACTGAAGCTTTCTTT. It translates to CASSLELLTEAFF.

The chain joins TRBV7-2 to TRBJ1-5; perhaps TRBD1 as D (6 bases). V shed 5 bases and J shed 1 base, with 12 bases lying between them. Germline CDR1 and CDR2: SGHTA and FQGNSA. The CDR3 runs to 15 residues. The CDR3 protein is CASSPGDPSNQPQHF. CDR3 nucleotide sequence: TGTGCCAGCAGCCCAGGGGACCCGAGCAATCAGCCCCAGCATTTT.

The J gene is TRBJ2-3, the V gene TRBV7-8, with D perhaps matching TRBD1 (6 bases). With 3 bases removed from V and 0 bases from J, the gap between germline ends came to 16 bases. CDR1 and CDR2 from the germline V gene are SGHVS and FQNEAQ. The CDR3 covers 17 residues. CDR3 in DNA: TGTGCCAGCAGCTTCACCATGGGGGCGGCTAGCACAGATACGCAGTATTTT. The encoded protein is CASSFTMGAASTDTQYF.

The genes are TRBV18 and TRBJ1-1, with 8 bases aligning to TRBD1. V was pared by 2 bases and J by 10 bases, with 12 bases of the junction left unmatched. Per germline, CDR1 KGHSH and CDR2 LQKENI. CDR3 length: 15 residues. This CDR3 reads CASSPIREDRVSAFF. CDR3 DNA: TGTGCCAGCTCACCAATTCGAGAGGACAGGGTATCAGCTTTCTTT. The full variable domain, completed using reference TRBV18 and TRBJ1-1, is NAGVMQNPRHLVRRRGQEARLRCSPMKGHSHVYWYRQLPEEGLKFMVYLQKENIIDESGMPKERFSAEFPKEGPSILRIQQVVRGDSAAYFCASSPIREDRVSAFFGQGTRLTVV.

V and J are TRBV21-1 and TRBJ2-1; TRBD2, the table's D call, was not compared with the DNA. TRBV21-1 is designated a pseudogene. The CDR3 runs 16 residues. The CDR3 loop reads CASSKGSLADSNEQFF. As DNA, the CDR3 is TGTGCCAGCAGCAAAGGGTCGCTAGCGGATTCCAATGAGCAGTTCTTC.

The gene calls are TRBV7-2 and TRBJ1-2; tentative D call: TRBD1 (5 bases). Looked up from germline, CDR1 is SGHTA and CDR2 is FQGNSA. The CDR3 loop spans 18 amino acids. V lost 5 bases and J lost 4, with 26 bases in between. CDR3 sequence: CASSPAPAPSRGLYGYTF. The CDR3 nucleotides are TGTGCCAGCAGCCCCGCCCCCGCCCCATCCCGGGGACTCTATGGCTACACCTTC.

CDR3 sequence: CASSQGGLAGGQYF. The CDR3 DNA reads TGTGCCAGCAGCCAAGGTGGACTAGCGGGGGGGCAGTACTTC. The V call is TRBV3-1 (or the pseudogene TRBV3-2), the J call TRBJ2-7; TRBD2 matches 14 bases. The V and J ends lost 1 base and 9 bases, in that order; junction bases with no gene match: 2. Per the germline V gene, CDR1 is LGHDT and CDR2 is YNNKEL (reference sequence). The CDR3 has 14 amino acids.

This chain uses TRBV7-3 with TRBJ1-1; 7 bases align to TRBD1. CDR1 SGHTA and CDR2 FQGTGA come from the germline V gene. The CDR3 extends over 14 amino acids. The V gene end was trimmed by 4 bases and the J gene end by 3 bases; junction bases not matched to a gene: 5. The CDR3 bases are TGTGCCAGCAGCTCCGACGGACAGGACACTGAAGCTTTCTTT. It yields the protein CASSSDGQDTEAFF.

This clone was counted a few times. The rearrangement links TRBV28 to TRBJ1-2, with 9 bases matching TRBD1. The CDR3 contains 14 residues. The V and J ends lost 5 bases and 7 bases, in that order; junction bases with no gene match: 8. The germline gives CDR1 MDHEN, CDR2 SYDVKM. In nucleotides, the CDR3 is TGTGCCAGCAGTCCTCGGACAGGGGAGATTGGCTACACCTTC. It translates to CASSPRTGEIGYTF.